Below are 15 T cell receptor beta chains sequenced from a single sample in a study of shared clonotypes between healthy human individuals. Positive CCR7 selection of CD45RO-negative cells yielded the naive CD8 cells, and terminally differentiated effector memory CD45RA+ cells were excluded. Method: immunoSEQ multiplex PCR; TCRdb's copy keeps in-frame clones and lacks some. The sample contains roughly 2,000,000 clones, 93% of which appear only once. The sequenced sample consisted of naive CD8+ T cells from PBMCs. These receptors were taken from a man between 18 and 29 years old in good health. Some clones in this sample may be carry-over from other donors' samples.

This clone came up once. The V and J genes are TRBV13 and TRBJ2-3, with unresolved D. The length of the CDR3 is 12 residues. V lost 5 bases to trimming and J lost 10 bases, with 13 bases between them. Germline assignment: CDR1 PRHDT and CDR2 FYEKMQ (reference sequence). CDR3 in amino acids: CASSIPGLPQYF. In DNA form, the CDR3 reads TGTGCCAGCAGCATCCCCGGATTACCGCAGTATTTT.

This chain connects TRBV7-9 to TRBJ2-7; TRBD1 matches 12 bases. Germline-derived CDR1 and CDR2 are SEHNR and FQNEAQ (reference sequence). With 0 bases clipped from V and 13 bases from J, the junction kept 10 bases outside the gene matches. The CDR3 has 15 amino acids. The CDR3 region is CASSLATARDRGQYF. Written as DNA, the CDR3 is TGTGCCAGCAGCTTAGCTACCGCGAGGGACAGGGGGCAATACTTC.

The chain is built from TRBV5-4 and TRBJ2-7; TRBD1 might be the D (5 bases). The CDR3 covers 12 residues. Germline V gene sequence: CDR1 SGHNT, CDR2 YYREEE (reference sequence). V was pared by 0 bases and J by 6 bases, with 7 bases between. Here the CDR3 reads CASSLDQGEQYF. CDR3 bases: TGTGCCAGCAGCTTGGATCAGGGCGAGCAGTACTTC.

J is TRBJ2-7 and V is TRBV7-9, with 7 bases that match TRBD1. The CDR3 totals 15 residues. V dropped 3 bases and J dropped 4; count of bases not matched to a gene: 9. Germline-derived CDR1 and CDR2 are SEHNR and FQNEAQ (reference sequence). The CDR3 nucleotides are TGTGCCAGCAGCTTGGCGGAAGGACAGGTTTACGAGCAGTACTTC. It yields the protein CASSLAEGQVYEQYF. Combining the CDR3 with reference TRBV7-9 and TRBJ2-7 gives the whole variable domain DTGVSQNPRHKITKRGQNVTFRCDPISEHNRLYWYRQTLGQGPEFLTYFQNEAQLEKSRLLSDRFSAERPKGSFSTLEIQRTEQGDSAMYLCASSLAEGQVYEQYFGPGTRLTVT.

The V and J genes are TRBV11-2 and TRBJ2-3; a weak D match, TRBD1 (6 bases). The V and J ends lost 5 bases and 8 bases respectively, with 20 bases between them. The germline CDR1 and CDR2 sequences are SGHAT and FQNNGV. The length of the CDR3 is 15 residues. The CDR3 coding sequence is TGTGCCAGCAGCGGGCGACAGGACCTGATGATTACGCAGTATTTT. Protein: CASSGRQDLMITQYF.

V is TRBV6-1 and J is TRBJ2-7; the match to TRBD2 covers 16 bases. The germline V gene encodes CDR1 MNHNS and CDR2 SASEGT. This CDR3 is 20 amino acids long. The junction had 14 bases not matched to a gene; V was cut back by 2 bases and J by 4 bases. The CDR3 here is CASSESWGLGLAGGQYEQYF. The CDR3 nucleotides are TGTGCCAGCAGTGAATCCTGGGGCCTGGGACTAGCGGGGGGGCAATACGAGCAGTACTTC.

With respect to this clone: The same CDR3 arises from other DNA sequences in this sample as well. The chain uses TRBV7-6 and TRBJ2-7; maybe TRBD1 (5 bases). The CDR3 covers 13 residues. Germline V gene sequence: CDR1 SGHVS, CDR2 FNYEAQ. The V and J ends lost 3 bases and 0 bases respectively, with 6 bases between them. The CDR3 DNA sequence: TGTGCCAGCAGCTTGGGGCGCTCCTACGAGCAGTACTTC. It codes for CASSLGRSYEQYF.

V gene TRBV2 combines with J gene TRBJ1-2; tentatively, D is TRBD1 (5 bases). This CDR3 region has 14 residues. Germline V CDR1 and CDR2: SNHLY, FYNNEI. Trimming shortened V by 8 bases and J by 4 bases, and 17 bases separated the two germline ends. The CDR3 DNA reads TGTGCCAGCCTCACAGTGGGGGATAGCTATGGCTACACCTTC. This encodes CASLTVGDSYGYTF. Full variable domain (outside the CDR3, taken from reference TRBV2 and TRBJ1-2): EPEVTQTPSHQVTQMGQEVILRCVPISNHLYFYWYRQILGQKVEFLVSFYNNEISEKSEIFDDQFSVERPDGSNFTLKIRSTKLEDSAMYFCASLTVGDSYGYTFGSGTRLTVV.

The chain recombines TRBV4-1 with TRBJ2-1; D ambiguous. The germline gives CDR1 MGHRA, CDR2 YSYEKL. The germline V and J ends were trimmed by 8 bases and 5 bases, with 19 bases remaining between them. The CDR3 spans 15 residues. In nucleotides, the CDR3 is TGCGCCAGCTCAAAAGCCGGATCCGGTGACAATGAGCAGTTCTTC. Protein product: CASSKAGSGDNEQFF.

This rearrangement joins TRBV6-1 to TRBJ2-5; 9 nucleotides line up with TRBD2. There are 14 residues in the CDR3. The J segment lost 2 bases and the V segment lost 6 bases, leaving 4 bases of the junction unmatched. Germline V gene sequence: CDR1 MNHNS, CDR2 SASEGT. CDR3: CASRYLAGQETQYF. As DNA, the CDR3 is TGTGCCAGCAGGTACCTAGCGGGGCAAGAGACCCAGTACTTC.

The CDR3 bases are TGTGCCAGTAGTATAATGGGGTTCCATGGCTACACCTTC. It yields the protein CASSIMGFHGYTF. V gene TRBV19 combines with J gene TRBJ1-2; D gene uncertain. V lost 2 bases and J 6 bases, leaving 10 bases between the germline ends. The CDR3 spans 13 residues. The germline V gene has CDR1 LNHDA and CDR2 SQIVND (reference sequence).

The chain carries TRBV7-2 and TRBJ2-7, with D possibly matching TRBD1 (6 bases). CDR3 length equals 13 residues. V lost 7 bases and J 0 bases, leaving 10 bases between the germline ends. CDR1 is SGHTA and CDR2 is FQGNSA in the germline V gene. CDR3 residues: CASNWDTSYEQYF. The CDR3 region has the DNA TGTGCCAGCAACTGGGACACCTCCTACGAGCAGTACTTC.

CDR3 protein: CASSLAGQGFTEAFF. DNA for the CDR3: TGTGCCAGCAGCTTAGCGGGGCAGGGGTTCACTGAAGCTTTCTTT. The V and J genes are TRBV11-1 and TRBJ1-1; D is possibly TRBD1 (6 bases). The CDR3 loop spans 15 amino acids. The V end lost 0 bases, the J end lost 4 bases, and 12 bases lay between the germline ends. Germline V CDR1 and CDR2: SGHAT, FQDESV (reference sequence).

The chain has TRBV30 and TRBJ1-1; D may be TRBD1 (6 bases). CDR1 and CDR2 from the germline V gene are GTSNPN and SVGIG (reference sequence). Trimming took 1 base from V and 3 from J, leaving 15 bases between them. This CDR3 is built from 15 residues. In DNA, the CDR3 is TGTGCCTGGAGTGACGATGGGGGCTTGGACACTGAAGCTTTCTTT. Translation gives CAWSDDGGLDTEAFF.

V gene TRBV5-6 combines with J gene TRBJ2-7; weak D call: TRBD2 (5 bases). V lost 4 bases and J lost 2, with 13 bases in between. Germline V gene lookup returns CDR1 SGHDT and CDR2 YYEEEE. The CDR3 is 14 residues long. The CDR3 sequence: CASSDTSRPYEQYF. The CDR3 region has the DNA TGTGCCAGCAGCGACACTAGTCGTCCCTACGAGCAGTACTTC.